The entry that follows covers one TCR beta chain sequence. This CDR3 comprises 13 residues. Germline CDR1 reads MNHEY; CDR2 reads SMNVEV (reference sequence). Trimming cost V 8 bases and J 4 bases, with 14 bases left between them. This record comes from a study of cytomegalovirus exposure and HLA in healthy donors. Assay used: immunoSEQ multiplex PCR; TCRdb lists only in-frame clones, some missing. In the table there are 200,000 or so clones, roughly 82% of which are singletons. This receptor was taken from a man aged 18 to 30 in good health and CMV-seropositive. The V and J genes are TRBV27 and TRBJ2-5; possibly TRBD2 for D (6 bases). The sequenced sample was PBMCs. CDR3 amino acids: CASHGTSPETQYF. CDR3 in DNA: TGTGCCAGCCACGGGACTTCCCCAGAGACCCAGTACTTC.